A selection of T cell receptor beta chains follows, all from one sample in a study of blood T cell repertoires in COVID-19. Only in-frame clones appear in the TCRdb table, and some are missing; sequencing was by immunoSEQ multiplex PCR. The data show nearly 15,000 clones, roughly three quarters seen once. Sequenced input: peripheral blood. The receptors were sampled from a man in his fifties or sixties with acute or convalescent COVID-19. Both conserved end residues are trimmed from each CDR3.

V | CDR3
TRBV12-5 | ASGLPTLAGVGGELF
TRBV6-5 | ASSYSVTGTTRAF
TRBV4-1 | ASSQVGTANYGYT
TRBV18 | ASSPGQGRNGYT
TRBV7-3 | ASSPTGGGGINEQF
TRBV29-1 | SVEWGGETQY
TRBV5-4 | ASRNKQGANTGELF
TRBV18 | ASSRDSDYGYT
TRBV19 | ASKRGTVGLNNQPQH
TRBV7-2 | ASSLVGTSGLTDTQY
TRBV9 | ASSTSGRTFTDTQY
TRBV30 | AWKPGVTEAF
TRBV11-2 | ASSLSSNTEAF
TRBV10-3 | AISESGLAGEYEQY
TRBV7-2 | ASSPTSGSPETQY
TRBV9 | ASSVAGSGETGELF
TRBV15 | ATSPRRGAKNIQY
TRBV5-1 | ASSFSSYEQF
TRBV7-9 | ASSQTGIAKNIQY
TRBV7-9 | ASSLGAGGVNEQF
TRBV9 | ASSPKPGHKGDTEAF
TRBV5-1 | ASSLDGTSGREQF
TRBV18 | ASSLGQTLYEQY
TRBV12-5 | ASGLVLPSLHYEQY
TRBV5-1 | ASSAGTGSVTEAF
TRBV3-1/TRBV3-2 | ASSQDRSGEQY
TRBV25-1 | ASGESGYT
TRBV9 | ASSAGQARNIQY
TRBV2 | ASHPPGQGNSPLH
TRBV11-2 | ASSLEMTGITGELF
TRBV5-1 | ASSRVDLFSGELF
TRBV6-2/TRBV6-3 | ASSYSMGLAGDTQY
TRBV6-5 | ASSYSSGGGNTIY
TRBV5-1 | ASSLYAGGSGHNEQF
TRBV3-1/TRBV3-2 | ASSQAGVSSPLH
TRBV2 | ASSEWMSGQVYGYT
TRBV3-1/TRBV3-2 | ASSQGDYYGYT
TRBV18 | ASSPAPGQANEQY
TRBV19 | ASSKLRADSGNTIY
TRBV18 | ASSPGTGVSPNSYNEQF
TRBV19 | ASSIAAGWTYEQY
TRBV12-3/TRBV12-4 | ASSPYLSEKLF
TRBV15 | ATSRVTPGLEKLF
TRBV12-5 | ASGLARPTGGDIYGYT
TRBV25-1 | ASTPSTGYGYT
TRBV2 | ASSGMNFYEQY
TRBV2 | ASSERQITYEQY
TRBV7-9 | ASRDTGDTYGYT
TRBV5-6 | ASSPDRADNSPLH
TRBV3-1/TRBV3-2 | ASSLTTRNTEAF
TRBV5-6 | ASSNKGALGDT